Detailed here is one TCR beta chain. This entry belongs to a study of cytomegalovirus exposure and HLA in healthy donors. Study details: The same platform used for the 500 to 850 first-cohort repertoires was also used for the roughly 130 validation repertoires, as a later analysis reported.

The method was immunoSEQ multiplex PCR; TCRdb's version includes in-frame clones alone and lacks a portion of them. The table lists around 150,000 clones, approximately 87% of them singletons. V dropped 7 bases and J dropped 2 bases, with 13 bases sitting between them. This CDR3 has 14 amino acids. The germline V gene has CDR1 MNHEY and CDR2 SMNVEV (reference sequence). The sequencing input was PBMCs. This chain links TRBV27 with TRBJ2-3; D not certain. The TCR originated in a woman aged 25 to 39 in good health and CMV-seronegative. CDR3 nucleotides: TGTGCCAGCACCATCACTTCATCCACAGATACGCAGTATTTT. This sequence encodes CASTITSSTDTQYF.